The present T cell receptor (beta chain) was sequenced within a study of control samples from healthy donors and cancer patients. Some clones are missing from TCRdb's copy, which holds only in-frame ones; the method was immunoSEQ multiplex PCR. The sample lists roughly 99,000 clones, roughly 78% occurring once. Germline loops: CDR1 MNHNS, CDR2 SASEGT. J gave up 6 bases and V 0 bases, and 4 bases lay outside the gene matches. The CDR3 totals 16 residues. This clonotype was sampled from a man aged 60 to 69 in good health. The sample consisted of blood. The J gene is TRBJ2-2, the V gene TRBV6-1; 10 nucleotides line up with TRBD2. CDR3 residues: CASSEAALAGAGELFF. The DNA for the CDR3 is TGTGCCAGCAGTGAAGCGGCCCTAGCGGGAGCCGGGGAGCTGTTTTTT.